Below are 26 T cell receptor beta chains sequenced from a single sample in a study of cytomegalovirus exposure and HLA in healthy donors. Primers: 60 Vbeta forward and 13 Jbeta reverse. Sequencing used immunoSEQ multiplex PCR; TCRdb keeps in-frame clones, though not all of them. This sample has 100,000 to 150,000 clones, with about four fifths found just once. Sequencing was performed on PBMCs. These receptors all come from a middle-aged woman in good health and CMV-seronegative.

To note about this clone: At one end the junction does not follow the germline gene, possibly because of a read error. This chain links TRBV28 with TRBJ2-2; possibly TRBD2 for D (6 bases). The CDR3 consists of 12 residues. Germline loops: CDR1 MDHEN, CDR2 SYDVKM. This chain's CDR3 is CASSLSGLPLLF. The CDR3 DNA reads TGTGCCAGCAGTTTGTCGGGACTCCCCTTGCTTTTT.

This clone turned up a few times. The chain combines TRBV10-3 with TRBJ1-2; D is possibly TRBD1 (6 bases). V lost 2 bases and J lost 3, with 13 bases in between. The germline gives CDR1 ENHRY, CDR2 SYGVKD. The CDR3 loop spans 15 amino acids. CDR3 sequence: CAISEQDRIDYGYTF. DNA of the CDR3: TGTGCCATCAGTGAGCAAGACAGGATCGACTATGGCTACACCTTC.

V and J are TRBV19 and TRBJ2-3; D uncertain. Germline CDR1 reads LNHDA; CDR2 reads SQIVND (reference sequence). The CDR3 has 13 residues. Trimming stripped 3 bases from V and 2 bases from J, with 6 bases between. CDR3 protein: CASSMSVTDTQYF. Written as DNA, the CDR3 is TGTGCCAGTAGTATGAGCGTCACAGATACGCAGTATTTT.

The gene calls are TRBV14 and TRBJ1-1; no clear D. Germline V gene data show CDR1 as SGHDN and CDR2 as FVKESK. This CDR3 comprises 14 residues. V was shortened by 4 bases and J by 11 bases, with 20 bases between the two germline ends. This CDR3 reads CASSPPNAALGAFF. CDR3 bases: TGTGCCAGCAGCCCCCCTAACGCAGCACTCGGGGCTTTCTTT.

This chain links TRBV6-1 with TRBJ1-1; D gene unclear. Germline values: CDR1 MNHNS, CDR2 SASEGT. The length of the CDR3 is 14 residues. The V and J ends lost 7 bases and 1 base respectively, with 13 bases between them. CDR3: CASTLLAKNTEAFF. In DNA, the CDR3 is TGTGCCAGCACCCTGCTAGCAAAGAACACTGAAGCTTTCTTT.

This clone came up a few times. V and J are TRBV7-8 and TRBJ2-5; 14 bases fit TRBD2. CDR3 length: 19 amino acids. The germline CDR1 and CDR2 sequences are SGHVS and FQNEAQ. The trim removed 3 bases at V and 5 bases at J, leaving 14 bases unmatched. CDR3 amino acids: CASSLGTSGGRGLRETQYF. As DNA, the CDR3 is TGTGCCAGCAGCTTGGGGACTAGCGGGGGCCGAGGCCTTCGTGAGACCCAGTACTTC.

The rearrangement joins TRBV7-2 to TRBJ1-5; no clear D gene. V was cut by 1 base and J by 5 bases, with 12 bases left in between. The CDR3 runs to 15 residues. Germline lookup yields CDR1 SGHTA and CDR2 FQGNSA. The CDR3: CASSLVEGNYQPQHF. DNA for the CDR3: TGTGCCAGCAGCTTAGTTGAGGGAAACTATCAGCCCCAGCATTTT.

The rearrangement joins TRBV28 to TRBJ1-1, with TRBD1 as a possible D gene (5 bases). V lost 5 bases and J lost 3, with 10 bases in between. The CDR3 loop spans 13 amino acids. The V gene's germline CDR1 is MDHEN and CDR2 SYDVKM. The CDR3 reads CASSLPGDTEAFF. For the CDR3, the DNA is TGTGCCAGCAGTCTCCCGGGGGACACTGAAGCTTTCTTT.

V and J are TRBV5-1 and TRBJ2-5; 7 nucleotides align to TRBD1. The V and J ends lost 3 bases and 2 bases, in that order; junction bases with no gene match: 10. The CDR3 length is 16 residues. The germline CDR1 and CDR2 sequences are SGHRS and YFSETQ. CDR3 nucleotides: TGCGCCAGCAGCTCCGGACAGGTGGGTGGACAAGAGACCCAGTACTTC. Translated: CASSSGQVGGQETQYF.

The DNA of the CDR3 is TGTGCCAGCAGCCCCGCTAGCGGCACAGATACGCAGTATTTT. It translates to CASSPASGTDTQYF. The chain links TRBV7-9 to TRBJ2-3; D is perhaps TRBD2 (6 bases). Germline V gene data show CDR1 as SEHNR and CDR2 as FQNEAQ (reference sequence). The CDR3 runs 14 residues. Trimming stripped 5 bases from V and 1 base from J, with 10 bases between.

The chain links TRBV19 to TRBJ1-5, with D unclear. Trimming removed 2 bases at V and 7 bases at J, with 6 bases between. The CDR3 extends over 12 amino acids. Germline V gene lookup returns CDR1 LNHDA and CDR2 SQIVND (reference sequence). CDR3 coding DNA: TGTGCCAGTAGTATATTCGGGCAGCCCCAGCATTTT. Protein sequence: CASSIFGQPQHF. The full variable domain, its missing parts supplied by reference TRBV19 and TRBJ1-5, is DGGITQSPKYLFRKEGQNVTLSCEQNLNHDAMYWYRQDPGQGLRLIYYSQIVNDFQKGDIAEGYSVSREKKESFPLTVTSAQKNPTAFYLCASSIFGQPQHFGDGTRLSIL.

The V call is TRBV6-5, the J call TRBJ1-5; the D gene is possibly TRBD1 (5 bases). Trimming pared 9 bases from V and 4 bases from J, leaving 13 bases between. From germline, CDR1 is MNHEY and CDR2 SVGAGI. The CDR3 extends over 13 amino acids. CDR3 in amino acids: CASGGSGNQPQHF. Written as DNA, the CDR3 is TGTGCCAGTGGGGGGAGTGGGAATCAGCCCCAGCATTTT.

The chain combines TRBV5-4 with TRBJ2-3; maybe TRBD1 (6 bases). Germline V CDR1 and CDR2: SGHNT, YYREEE (reference sequence). Between the trimmed V and J ends, which lost 3 bases and 4 bases, there was a span of 21 bases. The CDR3 consists of 17 residues. The CDR3 sequence: CASSSRRGSAGADTQYF. In DNA, the CDR3 is TGTGCCAGCAGCTCCCGCCGAGGGTCCGCAGGGGCAGATACGCAGTATTTT. The full variable domain, completed using reference TRBV5-4 and TRBJ2-3, is ETGVTQSPTHLIKTRGQQVTLRCSSQSGHNTVSWYQQALGQGPQFIFQYYREEENGRGNFPPRFSGLQFPNYSSELNVNALELDDSALYLCASSSRRGSAGADTQYFGPGTRLTVL.

The chain employs TRBV6-5 and TRBJ1-1, with D maybe TRBD1 (5 bases). CDR3 size: 13 residues. Deletions cut 6 bases from V and 1 base from J, with 9 bases between. In germline, CDR1 is MNHEY, CDR2 SVGAGI. The CDR3 DNA reads as TGTGCCAGCAGGAAGACAGCGAACACTGAAGCTTTCTTT. It specifies CASRKTANTEAFF.

This clone appeared a single time. The rearrangement links TRBV6-1 to TRBJ2-5, with a tentative D call TRBD2 (5 bases). This CDR3 has 12 amino acids. Trimming took off 9 bases at V and 4 bases at J, with 12 bases between the two ends. CDR1 is MNHNS, CDR2 SASEGT, per germline. This CDR3 is CASQAGGETQYF. CDR3 DNA: TGTGCCAGTCAGGCGGGTGGAGAGACCCAGTACTTC.

V is TRBV4-3 and J is TRBJ2-5, with TRBD2 matching 11 bases. The CDR3 has 15 amino acids. With V trimmed by 0 bases and J by 5 bases, 2 bases remained unmatched. CDR1 and CDR2 from the germline V gene are LGHNA and YSLEER. The CDR3 here is CASSQDVAGGETQYF. Here the CDR3 DNA reads TGCGCCAGCAGCCAAGATGTAGCGGGAGGGGAGACCCAGTACTTC.

The chain couples TRBV7-3 to TRBJ2-6, with 8 bases identical to TRBD2. CDR1 and CDR2 (germline): SGHTA, FQGTGA. The CDR3 consists of 17 residues. J gave up 0 bases and V 6 bases, and 7 bases lay outside the gene matches. CDR3 in DNA: TGTGCCAGCAGGGCGGGGGGCGCGAACTCTGGGGCCAACGTCCTGACTTTC. Amino acids: CASRAGGANSGANVLTF.

This sequence joins TRBV19 and TRBJ1-5; 9 positions agree with TRBD1. The CDR3 extends over 13 amino acids. Trimming cost V 8 bases and J 7 bases; bases outside gene matches: 6. From germline, CDR1 is LNHDA and CDR2 SQIVND (reference sequence). DNA of the CDR3: TGTGCCAGTGGACAGGGGACGGAACAGCCCCAGCATTTT. This encodes CASGQGTEQPQHF.

This rearrangement joins TRBV5-1 to TRBJ2-2, with D perhaps matching TRBD1 (6 bases). Germline CDR1 SGHRS, CDR2 YFSETQ. The CDR3 extends over 15 amino acids. Trimming left V 3 bases short and J 5 bases short, with 14 bases between. For the CDR3, the DNA is TGCGCCAGCAGCTCCCGGGACATCGGTACCGGGGAGCTGTTTTTT. Amino acids: CASSSRDIGTGELFF.

The chain uses TRBV18 and TRBJ2-2; 9 nucleotides match TRBD1. The V gene end was trimmed by 4 bases and the J gene end by 6 bases; junction bases not matched to a gene: 6. The germline V gene encodes CDR1 KGHSH and CDR2 LQKENI. This CDR3 comprises 15 residues. The DNA for the CDR3 is TGTGCCAGCTCACGCGGGACAGGGTTATCCGGGGAGCTGTTTTTT. Translating it yields CASSRGTGLSGELFF.

The chain recombines TRBV7-8 with TRBJ1-2; 7 bases are shared with TRBD1. This CDR3 contains 15 residues. J gave up 1 base and V 5 bases, and 7 bases lay outside the gene matches. Germline V lookup: CDR1 SGHVS, CDR2 FQNEAQ. The CDR3 reads CASSGRTGDNYGYTF. The CDR3 DNA sequence: TGTGCCAGCAGCGGCCGGACAGGTGATAACTATGGCTACACCTTC.

The V gene is TRBV7-2, the J gene TRBJ1-1, with D maybe TRBD1 (5 bases). The CDR3 sequence is 12 residues long. Trimming stripped 3 bases from V and 8 bases from J, with 10 bases between. Germline CDR1 is SGHTA and CDR2 is FQGNSA. CDR3 DNA: TGTGCCAGCAGCTTCATAAGGGGAGAAGCTTTCTTT. Amino acid sequence: CASSFIRGEAFF.

This clone appeared a few times. The V gene is TRBV5-3, the J gene TRBJ1-5; no reliable D call. TRBV5-3 is noted as an ORF with a role that remains uncertain. The CDR3 runs to 15 residues. Trimming shortened V by 1 base and J by 0 bases, and 8 bases separated the two germline ends. This CDR3 is CARSLSRNSNQPQHF. CDR3 DNA sequence: TGTGCCAGAAGCTTGAGCAGGAATAGCAATCAGCCCCAGCATTTT.

The table lists this clone with a few counts. The chain links TRBV4-1 to TRBJ2-5; 16 nucleotides match TRBD2. Germline V gene lookup returns CDR1 MGHRA and CDR2 YSYEKL. The CDR3 is made up of 16 amino acids. V lost 4 bases to trimming and J lost 5 bases; unmatched junction nucleotides: 4. In nucleotides, the CDR3 is TGCGCCAGCAGCCCGCGGGGACTAGCGGGAGGGGAGACCCAGTACTTC. Its translation is CASSPRGLAGGETQYF.

Regarding this clone: One end of the junction does not line up with germline, which may come from a read error. The chain recombines TRBV7-9 with TRBJ2-7; D remains ambiguous. CDR3 length equals 12 residues. CDR1 is SEHNR, CDR2 FQNEAQ, per germline (reference sequence). As DNA, the CDR3 is TGTTCCAGCAGCCTGGGCTCAAACGAGCAGTACTTC. Translation gives CSSSLGSNEQYF.

This chain links TRBV2 with TRBJ1-1; 7 nucleotides line up with TRBD1. Trimming removed 6 bases from V and 5 bases from J; junction bases left unmatched: 0. Germline values: CDR1 SNHLY, CDR2 FYNNEI. The CDR3 has 11 amino acids. CDR3 DNA: TGTGCCAGCAGACAGGGGACTGAAGCTTTCTTT. It codes for CASRQGTEAFF.